The rows below give T cell receptor beta chains drawn from one sample of a study of Graves' ophthalmopathy and Graves' hyperthyroidism. MiXCR, applied by TCRdb to the multiplex PCR reads, yields one record per CDR3 protein. Of more than 550,000 distinct CDR3 sequences listed, about 40% are singletons. Specimen: peripheral blood. These receptors came from an adult man with Graves' ophthalmopathy. Both conserved end residues are part of each CDR3. A D gene is named only where the DNA matches it firmly. Only part of the rows carry a size: once, few, many, or a class if the clone is expanded.

v_gene: TRBV5-1
abundance: NA
j_gene: TRBJ2-6
d_gene: NA
CDR3aa: CASSLAGSGTEAF

v_gene: TRBV29-1
abundance: many
j_gene: TRBJ2-7
d_gene: NA
CDR3aa: CSVEGTGTTNEQYF

v_gene: TRBV2
abundance: many
j_gene: TRBJ2-7
d_gene: NA
CDR3aa: CASSEGEGSVEQYF

v_gene: TRBV20-1
abundance: NA
j_gene: TRBJ2-7
d_gene: TRBD1
CDR3aa: CSASGQYGQYF

v_gene: TRBV19
abundance: many
j_gene: TRBJ1-5
d_gene: NA
CDR3aa: CASSTTPVKGQPQHF

v_gene: TRBV6-1
abundance: many
j_gene: TRBJ1-2
d_gene: NA
CDR3aa: CASSTTDSYGYTF

v_gene: TRBV27
abundance: NA
j_gene: TRBJ1-1
d_gene: TRBD1
CDR3aa: CASSLGQGTTEAFF

v_gene: TRBV20-1
abundance: few
j_gene: TRBJ2-3
d_gene: NA
CDR3aa: CSAGSDTQYF

v_gene: TRBV6-5
abundance: NA
j_gene: TRBJ1-2
d_gene: NA
CDR3aa: CASSDSGQPYGYTF

v_gene: TRBV7-9
abundance: NA
j_gene: TRBJ2-7
d_gene: TRBD2
CDR3aa: CASRGSGGELYF

v_gene: TRBV7-6
abundance: NA
j_gene: TRBJ2-3
d_gene: NA
CDR3aa: CASSSSSDTQYF

v_gene: TRBV5-1
abundance: NA
j_gene: TRBJ1-1
d_gene: NA
CDR3aa: CANSFRDKNTEAFF

v_gene: TRBV10-3
abundance: NA
j_gene: TRBJ1-1
d_gene: NA
CDR3aa: CASMTEPLGGTEAFF

v_gene: TRBV25-1
abundance: few
j_gene: TRBJ2-3
d_gene: TRBD2
CDR3aa: CASRTSADTQYF

v_gene: TRBV5-1
abundance: many
j_gene: TRBJ1-3
d_gene: NA
CDR3aa: CASSLRGGQDTIYF

v_gene: TRBV13
abundance: many
j_gene: TRBJ1-1
d_gene: TRBD1
CDR3aa: CASSTTGRSEAFF

v_gene: TRBV24-1
abundance: many
j_gene: TRBJ2-7
d_gene: NA
CDR3aa: CATSPGTLRNEQYF

v_gene: TRBV19
abundance: NA
j_gene: TRBJ2-6
d_gene: NA
CDR3aa: CASSIDFSGANVLTF

v_gene: TRBV10-3
abundance: NA
j_gene: TRBJ2-7
d_gene: TRBD1
CDR3aa: CAISDRDREYF

v_gene: TRBV20-1
abundance: many
j_gene: TRBJ1-1
d_gene: NA
CDR3aa: CSARPPGPNTEAFF

v_gene: TRBV6-6
abundance: few
j_gene: TRBJ1-1
d_gene: NA
CDR3aa: CASGPGLYLNTEAFF

v_gene: TRBV7-3
abundance: NA
j_gene: TRBJ2-5
d_gene: TRBD2
CDR3aa: CASSSQTSAVQETQYF

v_gene: TRBV29-1
abundance: NA
j_gene: TRBJ2-7
d_gene: TRBD2
CDR3aa: CSVVTGTSGLYEQYF

v_gene: TRBV12-3/TRBV12-4
abundance: many
j_gene: TRBJ1-1
d_gene: NA
CDR3aa: CASSFSRENTEAFF

v_gene: TRBV10-3
abundance: many
j_gene: TRBJ2-7
d_gene: NA
CDR3aa: CAISEGMPRSYEQYF

v_gene: TRBV10-1
abundance: NA
j_gene: TRBJ2-5
d_gene: NA
CDR3aa: CASSEGAGKETQYF

v_gene: TRBV2
abundance: NA
j_gene: TRBJ1-5
d_gene: NA
CDR3aa: CASSRSRQDNQPQHF

v_gene: TRBV7-8
abundance: many
j_gene: TRBJ1-4
d_gene: TRBD1
CDR3aa: CASSPGDRGLSPFF

v_gene: TRBV4-2
abundance: many
j_gene: TRBJ1-5
d_gene: TRBD1
CDR3aa: CASSHGTGNQPQHF

v_gene: TRBV11-2
abundance: NA
j_gene: TRBJ2-5
d_gene: TRBD1
CDR3aa: CASSWDRVGGQETQYF

v_gene: TRBV2
abundance: NA
j_gene: TRBJ2-5
d_gene: TRBD1
CDR3aa: CASSSGGQGGETQYF

v_gene: TRBV7-2
abundance: NA
j_gene: TRBJ2-7
d_gene: TRBD1
CDR3aa: CASSTARGLFDEQYF

v_gene: TRBV12-3/TRBV12-4
abundance: few
j_gene: TRBJ2-5
d_gene: TRBD2
CDR3aa: CASSFAGEQETQYF

v_gene: TRBV10-3
abundance: many
j_gene: TRBJ1-2
d_gene: TRBD1
CDR3aa: CAISEEGQGHYGYTF

v_gene: TRBV15
abundance: many
j_gene: TRBJ1-5
d_gene: NA
CDR3aa: CATSREMGLWNQPQHF

v_gene: TRBV25-1
abundance: NA
j_gene: TRBJ1-6
d_gene: NA
CDR3aa: CTSRNPGHYNSPLHF

v_gene: TRBV4-1
abundance: many
j_gene: TRBJ2-7
d_gene: TRBD2
CDR3aa: CASSLTGLAGVEQYF